The rows below give T cell receptor beta chains drawn from one sample of a study of blood T cell repertoires in COVID-19. The table came from immunoSEQ multiplex PCR; TCRdb's copy has only in-frame clones and leaves some out. The sample includes about 300,000 clones, about four fifths seen only once; the top ten take 1% to 1.5%. Sequences were obtained from peripheral blood. Receptors originate from a woman aged 50 to 60 with acute or convalescent COVID-19. Each CDR3 is given with its conserved first and last residue. D genes are given only for firm matches. Part of the rows lack a size; the others show once, few, many or a class for expanded clones.

CDR3 DNA,CDR3 protein,J gene,V gene,clone size,D gene
TGTGCCAGCAGCTTTCCAGCGGTTACAGATACGCAGTATTTT,CASSFPAVTDTQYF,TRBJ2-3,TRBV5-5,NA,NA
TGTGCCAGTAGTCCCCGAGGAGGAGGCGGGTACAATGAGCAGTTCTTC,CASSPRGGGGYNEQFF,TRBJ2-1,TRBV19,few,NA
TGTGCCTGGAGCGGCCGACAGGGGGGTAATTCACCCCTCCACTTT,CAWSGRQGGNSPLHF,TRBJ1-6,TRBV30,NA,TRBD1
TGTGCCAGTCTGGGACTAGCGGGAGTACGTACCGGGGAGCTGTTTTTT,CASLGLAGVRTGELFF,TRBJ2-2,TRBV5-6,few,TRBD2
TGTGCCAGCAGGGGACTAGTCTACAATGAGCAGTTCTTC,CASRGLVYNEQFF,TRBJ2-1,TRBV3-1/TRBV3-2,NA,TRBD2
TGCGCCAGCAGCCAAGGTATTTGGGGGGGGAGCTCTGGGGCCAACGTCCTGACTTTC,CASSQGIWGGSSGANVLTF,TRBJ2-6,TRBV4-1,few,TRBD2
TGTGCCAGTAGTATAGATCGCCAGCGGGGGTCCTCCTACGAGCAGTACTTC,CASSIDRQRGSSYEQYF,TRBJ2-7,TRBV19,NA,TRBD2
TGCAGCGTCGTAGGGGTCCAAGAGACCCAGTACTTC,CSVVGVQETQYF,TRBJ2-5,TRBV29-1,NA,NA
TGTGCCAGCAGTCTCGACAGGGAACCAGATACGCAGTATTTT,CASSLDREPDTQYF,TRBJ2-3,TRBV27,NA,TRBD1
TGTGCCACGGGGGCGCGCTCCGCCTACAATCAGCCCCAGCATTTT,CATGARSAYNQPQHF,TRBJ1-5,TRBV15,NA,NA
TGTGCCAGCAGTTCCCAGGCTAACCTCAATCAGCCCCAGCATTTT,CASSSQANLNQPQHF,TRBJ1-5,TRBV27,NA,NA
TGTGCCAGCGCGGGGGCCGGTCAGCCCCAGCATTTT,CASAGAGQPQHF,TRBJ1-5,TRBV6-5,NA,NA
TGTGCCAGCAGCCCTGCGCCGGGACTAGCGTTGGGCAATGAGCAGTTCTTC,CASSPAPGLALGNEQFF,TRBJ2-1,TRBV7-8,NA,TRBD2
TGTGCCAGCAGCGTGGGCTTGGAAGTTCTATATGGCACTGAAGCTTTCTTT,CASSVGLEVLYGTEAFF,TRBJ1-1,TRBV9,NA,NA
TGTGCCAGCAGCTCCGATAGTCGTAACTATGGCTACACCTTC,CASSSDSRNYGYTF,TRBJ1-2,TRBV5-4,NA,NA
TGTGCCAGCAGTGACCACAGGGGGGTCACAGATACGCAGTATTTT,CASSDHRGVTDTQYF,TRBJ2-3,TRBV6-1,NA,TRBD1
TGTGCCAGCAGCCCCACTGATTCACCCCTCCACTTT,CASSPTDSPLHF,TRBJ1-6,TRBV9,NA,NA
TGTGCCAGCCAGACAGGGGGGAGTGAAAAACTGTTTTTT,CASQTGGSEKLFF,TRBJ1-4,TRBV6-6,NA,TRBD1
TGTGCCAGCAGTTACTTCCCGGGACAGGGGGTGAGTGGCTACACCTTC,CASSYFPGQGVSGYTF,TRBJ1-2,TRBV6-6,NA,TRBD1
TGCGCCAGCGGATCAGGGACAGGGAGAGAGACCCAGTACTTC,CASGSGTGRETQYF,TRBJ2-5,TRBV5-1,NA,TRBD1
TGTGCCAGCAGTGAATACAGGGATCGAGAGACCCAGTACTTC,CASSEYRDRETQYF,TRBJ2-5,TRBV25-1,once,NA
TGCGCCAGCAGCCGACAGGGGCGCGGCTACACCTTC,CASSRQGRGYTF,TRBJ1-2,TRBV10-2,once,TRBD1
TGTGCCAGCAGTCCCCTGGCAGGTGAAGCTTTCTTT,CASSPLAGEAFF,TRBJ1-1,TRBV28,NA,NA